This T cell receptor (beta chain) was recovered during a study of cytomegalovirus exposure and HLA in healthy donors. CDR3 length: 18 residues. Per the germline V gene, CDR1 is MGHRA and CDR2 is YSYEKL. The J segment lost 3 bases and the V segment lost 0 bases, leaving 11 bases of the junction unmatched. The study ran its PCR with 60 Vbeta and 13 Jbeta primers. Authors' methods: A later analysis counted 70 million to 85 million unique TCR beta chains, roughly 11 million shared. The data were produced by immunoSEQ multiplex PCR, yet TCRdb's version contains in-frame clones alone and is incomplete. Clonal size and the V and J genes are those of that table, whereas D and trimming came from the DNA. The sample consists of 75,000 to 95,000 clones, roughly four fifths of them appearing once.

This chain links TRBV4-1 with TRBJ2-3; TRBD2 matches at 8 bases. Sample: PBMCs. The TCR originated in a woman younger than 35 in good health and CMV-seropositive. The DNA for the CDR3 is TGCGCCAGCAGCCAAGATCAGCGGGGGACCCCAAAAACAGATACGCAGTATTTT. Amino acids: CASSQDQRGTPKTDTQYF.